This TCR beta chain stems from a study of blood T cells in healthy people across ages. This clonotype has a handful of counts. Antigen: not known. Germline values: CDR1 SQVTM, CDR2 ANQGSEA. This CDR3 is built from 11 residues. V dropped 0 bases and J dropped 11 bases, with 8 bases sitting between them. Findings of the study overall: Compared with aged donors, long-lived donors showed fewer expanded clones, suggesting selection.

With a J-beta primer mix and a sample-barcoded 5' primer, a second PCR ran about 6 to 11 cycles. In TCRdb, the 5' RACE reads were re-called with MiXCR into one record per CDR3 protein. The sample consists of hundreds of thousands of distinct CDR3 sequences, about a quarter of them appearing once. This sample was shared with a second study, whose subject was T cells of mothers and their children.

The sequencing sample was made of blood. The V and J genes are TRBV29-1 and TRBJ1-3; no definite D call. This receptor was obtained from a boy younger than 10 in good health. The CDR3 region has the DNA TGCAGCGTTGAAGATCAGAGATCCATATATTTT. It codes for CSVEDQRSIYF.